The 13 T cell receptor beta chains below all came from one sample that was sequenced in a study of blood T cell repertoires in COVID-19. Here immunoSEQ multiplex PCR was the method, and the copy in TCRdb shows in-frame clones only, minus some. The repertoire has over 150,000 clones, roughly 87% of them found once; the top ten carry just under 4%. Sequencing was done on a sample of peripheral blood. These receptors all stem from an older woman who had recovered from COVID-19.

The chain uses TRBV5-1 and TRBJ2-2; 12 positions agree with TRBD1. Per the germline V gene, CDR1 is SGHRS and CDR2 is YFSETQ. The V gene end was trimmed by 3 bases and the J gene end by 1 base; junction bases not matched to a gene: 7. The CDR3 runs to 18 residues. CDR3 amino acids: CASSYRDRGRVNTGELFF. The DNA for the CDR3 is TGCGCCAGCAGCTACCGGGACAGGGGGCGGGTGAACACCGGGGAGCTGTTTTTT.

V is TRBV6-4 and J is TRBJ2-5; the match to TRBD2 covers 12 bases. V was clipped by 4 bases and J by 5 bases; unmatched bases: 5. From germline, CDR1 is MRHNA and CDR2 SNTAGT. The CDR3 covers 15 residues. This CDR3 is CASSASGGAYETQYF. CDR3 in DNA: TGTGCCAGCAGTGCTAGCGGGGGGGCCTACGAGACCCAGTACTTC.

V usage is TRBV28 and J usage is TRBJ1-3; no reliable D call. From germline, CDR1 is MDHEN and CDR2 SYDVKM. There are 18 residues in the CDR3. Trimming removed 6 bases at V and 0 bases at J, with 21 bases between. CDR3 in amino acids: CASRTGFRRSHSGNTIYF. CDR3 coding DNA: TGTGCCAGCAGAACCGGGTTTCGGCGGTCCCACTCTGGAAACACCATATATTTT.

In DNA, the CDR3 is TGTGCCAGCAGCGCACACTCCGGGACAGAACCCTATGGCTACACCTTC. Translated: CASSAHSGTEPYGYTF. This sequence joins TRBV9 and TRBJ1-2; 7 bases are a match to TRBD1. CDR3 size: 16 residues. Unmatched junction bases numbered 12, after V lost 3 bases and J lost 4 bases. CDR1 is SGDLS and CDR2 is YYNGEE in the germline V gene.

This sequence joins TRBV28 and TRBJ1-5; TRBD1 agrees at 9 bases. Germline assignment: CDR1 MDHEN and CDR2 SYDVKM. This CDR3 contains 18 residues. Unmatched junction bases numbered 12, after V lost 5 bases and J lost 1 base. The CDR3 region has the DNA TGTGCCAGCAGTATTACAGGGGGCTATCTGAAAAGCAATCAGCCCCAGCATTTT. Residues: CASSITGGYLKSNQPQHF.

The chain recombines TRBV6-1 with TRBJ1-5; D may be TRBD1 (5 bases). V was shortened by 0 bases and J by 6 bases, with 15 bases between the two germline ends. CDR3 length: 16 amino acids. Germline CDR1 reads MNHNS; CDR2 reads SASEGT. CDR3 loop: CASSEALSGTFQPQHF. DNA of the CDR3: TGTGCCAGCAGTGAAGCGCTTAGCGGGACCTTTCAGCCCCAGCATTTT.

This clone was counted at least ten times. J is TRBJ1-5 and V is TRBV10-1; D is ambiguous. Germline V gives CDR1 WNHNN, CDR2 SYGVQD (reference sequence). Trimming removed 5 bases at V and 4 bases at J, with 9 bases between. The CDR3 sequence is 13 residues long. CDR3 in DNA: TGCGCCAGCAGTCTTGGGCCAAATCAGCCCCAGCATTTT. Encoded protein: CASSLGPNQPQHF.

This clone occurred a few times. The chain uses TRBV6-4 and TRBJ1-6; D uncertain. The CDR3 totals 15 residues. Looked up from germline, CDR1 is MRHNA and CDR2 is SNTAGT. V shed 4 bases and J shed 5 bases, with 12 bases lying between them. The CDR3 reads CASSVNAGDNSPLHF. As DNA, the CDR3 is TGTGCCAGCAGTGTGAACGCCGGAGATAATTCACCCCTCCACTTT.

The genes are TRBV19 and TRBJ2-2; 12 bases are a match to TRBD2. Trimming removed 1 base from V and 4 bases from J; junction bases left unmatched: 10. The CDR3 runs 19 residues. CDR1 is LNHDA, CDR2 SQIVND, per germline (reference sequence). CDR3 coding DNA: TGTGCCAGTAGTATAGGTAAACTAGCGGGGGGACAGAGCACCGGGGAGCTGTTTTTT. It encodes CASSIGKLAGGQSTGELFF.

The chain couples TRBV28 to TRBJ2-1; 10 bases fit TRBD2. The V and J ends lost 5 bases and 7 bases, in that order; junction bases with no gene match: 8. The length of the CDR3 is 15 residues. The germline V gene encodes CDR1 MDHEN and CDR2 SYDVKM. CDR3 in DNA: TGTGCCAGCAGTCGTTTAGCGGGGGGTCTGAATGAGCAGTTCTTC. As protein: CASSRLAGGLNEQFF.

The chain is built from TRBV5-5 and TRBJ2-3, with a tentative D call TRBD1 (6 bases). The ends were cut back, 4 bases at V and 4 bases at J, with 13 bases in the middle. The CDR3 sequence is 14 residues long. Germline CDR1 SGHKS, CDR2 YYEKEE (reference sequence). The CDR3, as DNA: TGTGCCAGCAGCCCTGGTTGGACAGCAGATACGCAGTATTTT. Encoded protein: CASSPGWTADTQYF.

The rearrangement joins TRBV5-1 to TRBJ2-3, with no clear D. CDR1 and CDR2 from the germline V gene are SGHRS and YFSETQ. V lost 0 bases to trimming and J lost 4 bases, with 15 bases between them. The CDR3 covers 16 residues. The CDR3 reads CASSLASRPPSDTQYF. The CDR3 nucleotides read TGCGCCAGCAGCTTGGCCTCGCGCCCCCCGTCAGATACGCAGTATTTT.

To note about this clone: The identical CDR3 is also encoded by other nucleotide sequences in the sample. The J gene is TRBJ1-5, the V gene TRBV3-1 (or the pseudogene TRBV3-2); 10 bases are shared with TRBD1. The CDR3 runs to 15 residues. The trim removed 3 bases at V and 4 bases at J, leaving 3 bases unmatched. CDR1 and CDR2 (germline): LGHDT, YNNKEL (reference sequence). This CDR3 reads CASSQGTGANQPQHF. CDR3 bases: TGTGCCAGCAGCCAGGGGACAGGGGCTAATCAGCCCCAGCATTTT.